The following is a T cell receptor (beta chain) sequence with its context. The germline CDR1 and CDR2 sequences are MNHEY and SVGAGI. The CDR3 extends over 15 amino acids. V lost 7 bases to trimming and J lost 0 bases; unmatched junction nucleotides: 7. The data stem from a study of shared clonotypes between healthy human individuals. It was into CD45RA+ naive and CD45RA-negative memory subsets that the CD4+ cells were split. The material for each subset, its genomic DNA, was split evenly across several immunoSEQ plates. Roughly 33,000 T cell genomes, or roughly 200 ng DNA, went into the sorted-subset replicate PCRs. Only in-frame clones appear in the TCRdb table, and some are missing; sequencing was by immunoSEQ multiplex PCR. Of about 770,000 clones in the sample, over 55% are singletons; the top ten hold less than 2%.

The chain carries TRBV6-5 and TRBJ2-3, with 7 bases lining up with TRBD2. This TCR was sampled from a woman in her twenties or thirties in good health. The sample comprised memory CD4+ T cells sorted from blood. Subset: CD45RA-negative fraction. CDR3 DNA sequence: TGTGCCAGCAACCAACCGGGAGGAAGCACAGATACGCAGTATTTT. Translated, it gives CASNQPGGSTDTQYF.